The 19 T cell receptor beta chains below were found in one sample sequenced in a study of blood T cell repertoires in COVID-19. Clones were read by immunoSEQ multiplex PCR, and TCRdb kept only the in-frame ones, dropping some. Of approximately 68,000 clones detected, around 85% appear once; the ten largest clones hold under 40%. Sequenced input: peripheral blood. These receptors all come from a woman aged 80 or over with active or convalescent COVID-19.

The chain is built from TRBV6-1 and TRBJ2-1, with 7 bases aligning to TRBD2. Germline trimming cut 2 bases from V and 9 bases from J; bases unmatched to any gene: 13. The CDR3 extends over 16 amino acids. The germline gives CDR1 MNHNS, CDR2 SASEGT. CDR3 sequence (DNA): TGTGCCAGCAGTGAATCAAGACTAGCCCAGCTCGGTGAGCAGTTCTTC. This sequence encodes CASSESRLAQLGEQFF.

The chain uses TRBV30 and TRBJ1-5; tentatively, D is TRBD1 (6 bases). CDR1 and CDR2 (germline): GTSNPN, SVGIG (reference sequence). The V and J ends lost 5 bases and 6 bases respectively, with 14 bases between them. The CDR3 totals 13 residues. The CDR3 coding sequence is TGTGCCTGGTCGGGGGGCAGCCGTCAGCCCCAGCATTTT. Translating gives CAWSGGSRQPQHF.

In its sample, this clone was seen once. V gene TRBV28 combines with J gene TRBJ2-1, with 11 bases aligning to TRBD2. The germline V gene encodes CDR1 MDHEN and CDR2 SYDVKM. Trimming removed 3 bases from V and 2 bases from J; junction bases left unmatched: 3. The CDR3 loop spans 16 amino acids. CDR3 in DNA: TGTGCCAGCAGTTTCGGACTAGCGGGTACCTACAATGAGCAGTTCTTC. Amino acids: CASSFGLAGTYNEQFF.

This chain links TRBV2 with TRBJ2-7; 7 bases are a match to TRBD2. The V gene's germline CDR1 is SNHLY and CDR2 FYNNEI. Trimming at V came to 11 bases and at J to 3 bases, leaving 7 bases not matched to a gene. CDR3 length: 12 amino acids. This CDR3 reads CAGGEGHYEQYF. CDR3 DNA sequence: TGTGCCGGGGGGGAGGGGCACTACGAGCAGTACTTC.

The rearrangement uses TRBV15 and TRBJ1-2; 8 bases agree with TRBD1. The V and J ends lost 0 bases and 8 bases, in that order; junction bases with no gene match: 11. Germline lookup yields CDR1 LNHNV and CDR2 YYDKDF (reference sequence). The CDR3 runs 16 residues. The CDR3 region has the DNA TGTGCCACCAGCAGAGATACGGCAGGGGGCGCGAAGGGCTACACCTTC. Protein sequence: CATSRDTAGGAKGYTF.

This clone was counted only a few times. This chain uses TRBV18 with TRBJ2-7; D remains ambiguous. Germline assignment: CDR1 KGHSH and CDR2 LQKENI. Trimming removed 4 bases from V and 0 bases from J, with 7 bases in between. This CDR3 spans 13 amino acids. The CDR3 protein is CASSLPSSYEQYF. The CDR3 DNA reads TGTGCCAGCTCACTCCCGAGCTCCTACGAGCAGTACTTC.

This CDR3 is CASSYQGLAGGSYEQYF. CDR3 DNA sequence: TGTGCCAGCAGCTACCAGGGACTAGCGGGGGGGTCCTACGAGCAGTACTTC. J is TRBJ2-7 and V is TRBV7-2; 16 nucleotides align to TRBD2. The CDR3 length is 17 residues. CDR1 and CDR2 (germline): SGHTA, FQGNSA. Trimming took 4 bases from V and 1 from J; bases not matched to a gene: 4.

In DNA form, the CDR3 reads TGTGCCAGCAGCTCCCCCGGGGCAACTAATGAAAAACTGTTTTTT. The encoded protein is CASSSPGATNEKLFF. This rearrangement joins TRBV7-8 to TRBJ1-4, with D unclear. The CDR3 spans 15 residues. Germline-derived CDR1 and CDR2 are SGHVS and FQNEAQ. The V and J ends lost 4 bases and 0 bases respectively, with 9 bases between them.

In its sample, this clone was seen a few times. The chain combines TRBV5-1 with TRBJ2-7, with D unresolved. Trimming removed 0 bases from V and 5 bases from J, with 9 bases in between. The germline V gene encodes CDR1 SGHRS and CDR2 YFSETQ. This CDR3 is 13 amino acids long. DNA of the CDR3: TGCGCCAGCAGCTTGGACACCGCCGACGAGCAGTACTTC. Its protein is CASSLDTADEQYF.

The chain joins TRBV6-1 to TRBJ1-3; 9 nucleotides align to TRBD1. V trimming: 1 base; J trimming: 0 bases; junction bases outside the gene matches: 4. This CDR3 contains 17 residues. Per the germline V gene, CDR1 is MNHNS and CDR2 is SASEGT. The CDR3 sequence: CASSEGTGVHSGNTIYF. The CDR3 DNA reads TGTGCCAGCAGTGAAGGGACAGGGGTACACTCTGGAAACACCATATATTTT.

This chain joins TRBV4-2 and TRBJ2-7, with 8 bases matching TRBD1. The V segment lost 4 bases and the J segment 0 bases; nucleotides outside the gene matches: 23. The germline CDR1 and CDR2 sequences are LGHNA and YNFKEQ. The CDR3 covers 21 residues. The CDR3 DNA follows: TGTGCCAGCAGCCCCAAACCCCCCGGGACAGGCTCCTTGCTAAGCTCCTACGAGCAGTACTTC. Encoded protein: CASSPKPPGTGSLLSSYEQYF.

V gene TRBV18 combines with J gene TRBJ2-5; 10 positions agree with TRBD2. The germline CDR1 and CDR2 sequences are KGHSH and LQKENI. After removal of 2 bases from V and 3 bases from J, the junction contained 0 bases not matched to a gene. This CDR3 has 14 residues. CDR3 bases: TGTGCCAGCTCACCAGGACTAGCGGAAGAGACCCAGTACTTC. Protein: CASSPGLAEETQYF.

The rearrangement joins TRBV21-1 to TRBJ2-3; the table's TRBD1 call for D was not verified on the DNA. TRBV21-1 is a pseudogene segment. CDR3 length equals 17 residues. In DNA, the CDR3 is TGTGCCAGCAGCAAAGTCCAACTGGACAGGGGGAAAGATACGCAGTATTTT. Translation: CASSKVQLDRGKDTQYF.

The chain uses TRBV3-1 (or the pseudogene TRBV3-2) and TRBJ1-1; tentative D call: TRBD1 (5 bases). This CDR3 has 15 amino acids. Germline V lookup: CDR1 LGHDT, CDR2 YNNKEL (reference sequence). Trimming took 1 base from V and 0 from J, leaving 9 bases between them. The DNA for the CDR3 is TGTGCCAGCAGCCAAGTCGGGGGTTTGAACACTGAAGCTTTCTTT. Translation: CASSQVGGLNTEAFF.

This clone was observed once. The chain recombines TRBV15 with TRBJ1-1; TRBD1 might be the D (6 bases). This CDR3 spans 15 amino acids. V was shortened by 2 bases and J by 2 bases, with 12 bases between the two germline ends. The V gene's germline CDR1 is LNHNV and CDR2 YYDKDF (reference sequence). CDR3 loop: CATSRKGGGNTEAFF. CDR3 coding DNA: TGTGCCACCAGCAGAAAGGGGGGGGGAAACACTGAAGCTTTCTTT.

V and J are TRBV7-2 and TRBJ2-2, with 8 positions matching TRBD1. Germline V gene sequence: CDR1 SGHTA, CDR2 FQGNSA. The CDR3 length is 17 residues. Trimming took 5 bases from V and 1 from J; bases not matched to a gene: 9. CDR3 DNA sequence: TGTGCCAGCAGCGGACAGACCGGGACAGGGAACACCGGGGAGCTGTTTTTT. As protein: CASSGQTGTGNTGELFF.

The chain is built from TRBV27 and TRBJ1-5, with D unclear. The germline V and J ends were trimmed by 3 bases and 0 bases, with 15 bases remaining between them. The CDR3 runs 17 residues. CDR1 is MNHEY and CDR2 is SMNVEV in the germline V gene (reference sequence). The CDR3 bases are TGTGCCAGCAGTTTCATCGGGGTTCTGAATAGCAATCAGCCCCAGCATTTT. Translation: CASSFIGVLNSNQPQHF.

This chain links TRBV5-1 with TRBJ2-7; TRBD1 matches 8 bases. In germline, CDR1 is SGHRS, CDR2 YFSETQ. The CDR3 runs 14 residues. With 2 bases clipped from V and 7 bases from J, the junction kept 8 bases outside the gene matches. This chain's CDR3 is CASSLGQGRTEQYF. Here the CDR3 DNA reads TGCGCCAGCAGCTTAGGACAGGGCCGAACAGAGCAGTACTTC.

This clone was counted a single time. The chain couples TRBV13 to TRBJ1-2; D is unclear. CDR3 length equals 16 residues. Germline V gene sequence: CDR1 PRHDT, CDR2 FYEKMQ (reference sequence). Trimming stripped 0 bases from V and 2 bases from J, with 13 bases between. The CDR3 DNA reads TGTGCCAGCAGCTTAGGCGGAGGGTATGGGAACTATGGCTACACCTTC. It specifies CASSLGGGYGNYGYTF. Full variable domain (remainder filled in from reference TRBV13 and TRBJ1-2): AAGVIQSPRHLIKEKRETATLKCYPIPRHDTVYWYQQGPGQDPQFLISFYEKMQSDKGSIPDRFSAQQFSDYHSELNMSSLELGDSALYFCASSLGGGYGNYGYTFGSGTRLTVV.